These T cell receptor beta chains were read from a single sample in a study of T cell repertoires in cytomegalovirus infection. These receptors' antigens are unknown. TCRdb analysed the reads with MiXCR anew, one entry per CDR3 protein. This sample has about 220,000 distinct CDR3 sequences, with around 35% found just once. Sequencing was performed on CD8+ T cells from cultured PBMCs, taken from culture after CMV antigen stimulation. The receptors come from a human donor in good health (CMV status not recorded). Some clones in this sample may be carry-over from other donors' samples. Each CDR3 is given with its conserved first and last residue. Fields, in order: J gene, V gene, D gene, clone size, CDR3 DNA, CDR3 protein. The D gene is left open where the match is weak. The size entry is marked missing in some rows and otherwise reads once, few, many or a size class.

j_gene: TRBJ2-1; v_gene: TRBV7-8; d_gene: TRBD2; abundance: many; CDR3nt: TGTGCCAGCAGCCCAGGGACTAGCGGGATGGTGAATGAGCAGTTCTTC; CDR3aa: CASSPGTSGMVNEQFF
j_gene: TRBJ2-5; v_gene: TRBV7-9; d_gene: TRBD1; abundance: -; CDR3nt: TGTGCCAGCAGCTCGACAGGGGGCGCAGGGGAGACCCAGTACTTC; CDR3aa: CASSSTGGAGETQYF
j_gene: TRBJ2-1; v_gene: TRBV7-3; d_gene: TRBD2; abundance: -; CDR3nt: TGTGCCAGCAGTTATAGCGGGGGGGCGACCTACAATGAGCAGTTCTTC; CDR3aa: CASSYSGGATYNEQFF
j_gene: TRBJ2-2; v_gene: TRBV10-1; d_gene: -; abundance: -; CDR3nt: TGCGCCAGCAGTTCGAGGGCTTCCGGGGAGCTGTTTTTT; CDR3aa: CASSSRASGELFF
j_gene: TRBJ2-7; v_gene: TRBV29-1; d_gene: -; abundance: few; CDR3nt: TGCAGCGTTGCGGTCCCGGGGGCGAACTACGAGCAGTACTTC; CDR3aa: CSVAVPGANYEQYF
j_gene: TRBJ1-3; v_gene: TRBV12-3/TRBV12-4; d_gene: -; abundance: -; CDR3nt: TGTGCCAGCAGTTCTTACAACACCATATATTTT; CDR3aa: CASSSYNTIYF
j_gene: TRBJ2-1; v_gene: TRBV5-5; d_gene: -; abundance: -; CDR3nt: TGTGCCAGCAGCTTGGAAGGTGAATATGAGCAGTTCTTC; CDR3aa: CASSLEGEYEQFF
j_gene: TRBJ2-2; v_gene: TRBV2; d_gene: -; abundance: once; CDR3nt: TGTGCCAGCAGTGCGGACAGGGGGCTAGAGCGGGAGGGATCCGGGGAGCTGTTTTTT; CDR3aa: CASSADRGLEREGSGELFF
j_gene: TRBJ1-1; v_gene: TRBV20-1; d_gene: -; abundance: -; CDR3nt: TGCAGTGCTAGAGGGGGGGCGGCTGAAGCTTTCTTT; CDR3aa: CSARGGAAEAFF
j_gene: TRBJ1-6; v_gene: TRBV19; d_gene: TRBD1; abundance: -; CDR3nt: TGTGCCACCATAAAACAGGGGAGAAATTCACCCCTCCACTTT; CDR3aa: CATIKQGRNSPLHF
j_gene: TRBJ2-7; v_gene: TRBV5-6; d_gene: TRBD2; abundance: -; CDR3nt: TGTGCCAGCAGCCGACTAGCGGGACTAAAAAGGTACGAGCAGTACTTC; CDR3aa: CASSRLAGLKRYEQYF
j_gene: TRBJ1-5; v_gene: TRBV20-1; d_gene: -; abundance: -; CDR3nt: TGCAGTGCTAGAGGCCCAGCAAGCAATCAGCCCCAGCATTTT; CDR3aa: CSARGPASNQPQHF
j_gene: TRBJ2-2; v_gene: TRBV12-3/TRBV12-4; d_gene: -; abundance: few; CDR3nt: TGTGCCAGCAGTTTAGCGCTAATGGCCTTAGGGGGGACCGGGGAGCTGTTTTTT; CDR3aa: CASSLALMALGGTGELFF
j_gene: TRBJ1-6; v_gene: TRBV12-3/TRBV12-4; d_gene: TRBD1; abundance: -; CDR3nt: TGTGCCAGCAGAGAATTAGGGGTGGACAGGGCCCGAAAAACCGGCCTCCACTTT; CDR3aa: CASRELGVDRARKTGLHF
j_gene: TRBJ2-1; v_gene: TRBV28; d_gene: TRBD1; abundance: few; CDR3nt: TGTGCCAGCAGCCTGGACAGGGGTAATTCCTACAATGAGCAGTTCTTC; CDR3aa: CASSLDRGNSYNEQFF
j_gene: TRBJ2-1; v_gene: TRBV28; d_gene: -; abundance: few; CDR3nt: TGTGCCAGCAGTTTACGGGAGAGGGAGAATGAGCAGTTCTTC; CDR3aa: CASSLRERENEQFF
j_gene: TRBJ2-1; v_gene: TRBV12-3/TRBV12-4; d_gene: -; abundance: -; CDR3nt: TGTGCCAGCAACGAGCGAGGGGCCCGCAATGAGCAGTTCTTC; CDR3aa: CASNERGARNEQFF
j_gene: TRBJ1-2; v_gene: TRBV29-1; d_gene: TRBD1; abundance: -; CDR3nt: TGCAGCGTGGGACAGGGAACCTATGGCTACACCTTC; CDR3aa: CSVGQGTYGYTF
j_gene: TRBJ2-7; v_gene: TRBV29-1; d_gene: -; abundance: -; CDR3nt: TGCAGCGTTGGAGGGAACGAGCAGTACTTC; CDR3aa: CSVGGNEQYF
j_gene: TRBJ2-3; v_gene: TRBV5-4; d_gene: TRBD1; abundance: -; CDR3nt: TGTGCCAGCAGCTCGCTGGACAGGGGTGGGACAGATACGCAGTATTTT; CDR3aa: CASSSLDRGGTDTQYF
j_gene: TRBJ1-5; v_gene: TRBV6-8; d_gene: TRBD1; abundance: -; CDR3nt: TGTGCCAGCAGCGAGGGGCAGGGGGAAATTGGCAATCAGCCCCAGCATTTT; CDR3aa: CASSEGQGEIGNQPQHF
j_gene: TRBJ2-1; v_gene: TRBV7-8; d_gene: TRBD2; abundance: many; CDR3nt: TGTGCCAGCAGCTTAGGTCTAGCGGATTACAATGAGCAGTTCTTC; CDR3aa: CASSLGLADYNEQFF